The next 27 T cell receptor beta chains were all read from a single sample in a study of blood T cell repertoires in COVID-19. Sequenced by immunoSEQ multiplex PCR; TCRdb stores in-frame clones only, minus some. The sample has over 100,000 clones, 55% to 75% seen once. Sample: peripheral blood. The receptors were gathered from a woman in her 70s with acute or convalescent COVID-19.

This rearrangement joins TRBV11-3 to TRBJ1-1; the D gene is possibly TRBD1 (6 bases). V lost 5 bases and J 2 bases, leaving 9 bases between the germline ends. Germline CDR1 SGHNT, CDR2 YENEEA. The CDR3 runs 13 residues. CDR3 sequence reads: CASSRDTNTEAFF. DNA for the CDR3: TGTGCCAGCAGCCGGGACACCAACACTGAAGCTTTCTTT.

V is TRBV6-6 and J is TRBJ1-1, with D perhaps TRBD1 (6 bases). Germline values: CDR1 MNHNY, CDR2 SVGAGI (reference sequence). The V and J ends lost 6 bases and 8 bases respectively, with 13 bases between them. This CDR3 has 12 residues. CDR3 bases: TGTGCCAGCAGCCCAGACAGGCCCGAAGCTTTCTTT. It codes for CASSPDRPEAFF.

This chain links TRBV7-7 with TRBJ2-2; 9 bases line up with TRBD2. Unmatched junction bases numbered 4, after V lost 4 bases and J lost 4 bases. The CDR3 sequence is 15 residues long. CDR1 and CDR2 from the germline V gene are SSHAT and FNYEAQ (reference sequence). This CDR3 reads CASSYTSGPTGELFF. The CDR3 nucleotides read TGTGCCAGCAGCTACACTAGCGGGCCCACCGGGGAGCTGTTTTTT.

In this sample, this clone turned up a few times. The chain carries TRBV12-3 or TRBV12-4 and TRBJ2-7; no clear D. The CDR3 has 12 amino acids. The V end lost 3 bases, the J end lost 7 bases, and 10 bases lay between the germline ends. The CDR3 is CASSFDTHEQYF. In DNA, the CDR3 is TGTGCCAGCAGTTTCGACACACATGAGCAGTACTTC.

The V call is TRBV18, the J call TRBJ1-2, with no clear D. V lost 2 bases and J lost 2, with 9 bases in between. The CDR3 totals 14 residues. Germline values: CDR1 KGHSH, CDR2 LQKENI. The CDR3 sequence: CASSPEVVNYGYTF. In DNA form, the CDR3 reads TGTGCCAGCTCACCAGAGGTAGTGAACTATGGCTACACCTTC.

This chain joins TRBV5-4 and TRBJ1-2; 7 nucleotides agree with TRBD1. This CDR3 region has 15 residues. Germline values: CDR1 SGHNT, CDR2 YYREEE (reference sequence). The V segment lost 3 bases and the J segment 2 bases; nucleotides outside the gene matches: 7. CDR3 region: CASSSVDRPNYGYTF. CDR3 in DNA: TGTGCCAGCAGCTCTGTGGACAGGCCCAACTATGGCTACACCTTC.

The rearrangement links TRBV9 to TRBJ1-1; 10 nucleotides line up with TRBD1. The trim removed 4 bases at V and 4 bases at J, leaving 4 bases unmatched. Germline V gene sequence: CDR1 SGDLS, CDR2 YYNGEE. The CDR3 sequence is 14 residues long. In DNA, the CDR3 is TGTGCCAGCAGCCCCCGGACAGGGGGCACTGAAGCTTTCTTT. It codes for CASSPRTGGTEAFF.

CDR3 loop: CASSLTRGPGETQYF. The CDR3 DNA reads as TGTGCCAGCAGCCTTACGCGGGGGCCGGGGGAGACCCAGTACTTC. V usage is TRBV2 and J usage is TRBJ2-5; D might be TRBD2 (7 bases). Germline V CDR1 and CDR2: SNHLY, FYNNEI. V lost 6 bases and J 5 bases, leaving 19 bases between the germline ends. The length of the CDR3 is 15 residues.

The chain has TRBV11-2 and TRBJ2-1; TRBD2 matches at 7 bases. The germline V gene encodes CDR1 SGHAT and CDR2 FQNNGV. The junction had 7 bases not matched to a gene; V was cut back by 6 bases and J by 8 bases. The CDR3 is 13 amino acids. The CDR3 loop reads CASSSGRWDEQFF. The CDR3 nucleotides read TGTGCCAGCAGTTCCGGGAGGTGGGATGAGCAGTTCTTC. The entire variable domain, with the rest obtained from reference TRBV11-2 and TRBJ2-1, is as follows: EAGVAQSPRYKIIEKRQSVAFWCNPISGHATLYWYQQILGQGPKLLIQFQNNGVVDDSQLPKDRFSAERLKGVDSTLKIQPAKLEDSAVYLCASSSGRWDEQFFGPGTRLTVL.

The rearrangement links TRBV11-2 to TRBJ1-5; D is possibly TRBD1 (6 bases). Trimming took off 4 bases at V and 4 bases at J, with 11 bases between the two ends. The CDR3 is 14 amino acids. Germline V lookup: CDR1 SGHAT, CDR2 FQNNGV. In DNA form, the CDR3 reads TGTGCCAGCAGCTACCGGGACACAAATCAGCCCCAGCATTTT. It encodes CASSYRDTNQPQHF.

The rearrangement links TRBV7-2 to TRBJ2-1, with D hard to call. CDR3 length: 15 residues. Trimming pared 3 bases from V and 2 bases from J, leaving 11 bases between. The germline V gene has CDR1 SGHTA and CDR2 FQGNSA. In nucleotides, the CDR3 is TGTGCCAGCAGCTTTCAGGCCCAGACCTACAATGAGCAGTTCTTC. The encoded protein is CASSFQAQTYNEQFF.

The J gene is TRBJ1-3, the V gene TRBV7-9; D perhaps matches TRBD1 (6 bases). The V end lost 4 bases, the J end lost 0 bases, and 10 bases lay between the germline ends. Germline CDR1 reads SEHNR; CDR2 reads FQNEAQ (reference sequence). There are 15 residues in the CDR3. The CDR3 reads CASSSGDHSGNTIYF. Here the CDR3 DNA reads TGTGCCAGCAGCTCAGGGGACCACTCTGGAAACACCATATATTTT.

The chain joins TRBV28 to TRBJ2-3; tentatively, D is TRBD2 (5 bases). The CDR3 is 14 residues long. The V end was cut by 4 bases, the J end by 5 bases, with 13 bases between. In germline, CDR1 is MDHEN, CDR2 SYDVKM. The CDR3 is CASSSWELRDTQYF. For the CDR3, the DNA is TGTGCCAGCAGTTCCTGGGAGCTGAGAGATACGCAGTATTTT. Supplemented by reference TRBV28 and TRBJ2-3, the full variable domain reads DVKVTQSSRYLVKRTGEKVFLECVQDMDHENMFWYRQDPGLGLRLIYFSYDVKMKEKGDIPEGYSVSREKKERFSLILESASTNQTSMYLCASSSWELRDTQYFGPGTRLTVL.

The chain recombines TRBV6-5 with TRBJ1-2; TRBD1 might be the D (6 bases). The CDR3 consists of 14 residues. The germline CDR1 and CDR2 sequences are MNHEY and SVGAGI. The V end lost 9 bases, the J end lost 0 bases, and 14 bases lay between the germline ends. The CDR3 here is CASSGTYANYGYTF. The CDR3, as DNA: TGTGCCAGTTCCGGGACATATGCTAACTATGGCTACACCTTC.

The rearrangement joins TRBV9 to TRBJ2-5; 8 bases agree with TRBD2. V shed 3 bases, J shed 1 base, and the junction held 14 bases outside the gene matches. CDR1 and CDR2 from the germline V gene are SGDLS and YYNGEE. This CDR3 is 18 amino acids long. The DNA for the CDR3 is TGTGCCAGCAGCGGAGGGGCCGGGACTAGTAACATCCAAGAGACCCAGTACTTC. This gives the protein CASSGGAGTSNIQETQYF.

The chain couples TRBV19 to TRBJ1-5, with 10 bases that match TRBD1. Germline CDR1 reads LNHDA; CDR2 reads SQIVND (reference sequence). The J segment lost 6 bases and the V segment lost 3 bases, leaving 5 bases of the junction unmatched. The CDR3 is 15 residues long. CDR3 sequence reads: CASSILWDRGQPQHF. For the CDR3, the DNA is TGTGCCAGTAGTATCTTATGGGACAGGGGTCAGCCCCAGCATTTT.

The chain uses TRBV4-3 and TRBJ1-4; possibly TRBD1 for D (5 bases). This CDR3 is 15 amino acids long. The germline gives CDR1 LGHNA, CDR2 YSLEER. V was clipped by 3 bases and J by 8 bases, with 16 bases between them. In DNA form, the CDR3 reads TGCGCCAGCAGCCACGTCGCGGGCCGGGGGGAAAAACTGTTTTTT. Encoded protein: CASSHVAGRGEKLFF.

The CDR3 reads CASSRLATGTDTQYF. Here the CDR3 DNA reads TGTGCCAGCAGTCGACTAGCCACTGGCACAGATACGCAGTATTTT. The gene calls are TRBV6-2 or TRBV6-3 and TRBJ2-3; 7 bases are a match to TRBD2. The V segment lost 5 bases and the J segment 1 base; nucleotides outside the gene matches: 6. CDR3 length equals 15 residues. CDR1 and CDR2 (germline): MNHEY, SVGEGT.

The chain links TRBV18 to TRBJ1-6, with D possibly being TRBD1 (5 bases). Germline V gene data show CDR1 as KGHSH and CDR2 as LQKENI. V lost 5 bases to trimming and J lost 7 bases, with 15 bases between them. The CDR3 consists of 15 residues. CDR3 DNA: TGTGCCAGCTCAGGTGACAGCCTGGCCAATTCACCCCTCCACTTT. It encodes CASSGDSLANSPLHF.

The chain joins TRBV20-1 to TRBJ2-1; D possibly corresponds to TRBD1 (5 bases). V lost 4 bases to trimming and J lost 7 bases, with 5 bases between them. Germline V CDR1 and CDR2: DFQATT, SNEGSKA (reference sequence). The CDR3 loop spans 10 amino acids. The chain's CDR3 is CSAKGNEQFF. As DNA, the CDR3 is TGCAGTGCTAAGGGGAATGAGCAGTTCTTC.

The V call is TRBV6-5, the J call TRBJ1-1; 8 bases line up with TRBD1. The CDR3 is 15 amino acids. Losses at the gene ends were 2 bases for V and 0 bases for J; bases not matched to a gene: 2. CDR1 MNHEY and CDR2 SVGAGI come from the germline V gene. The CDR3 protein is CASSYGQGLNTEAFF. The CDR3 DNA sequence: TGTGCCAGCAGTTACGGACAGGGCCTGAACACTGAAGCTTTCTTT.

This chain joins TRBV2 and TRBJ2-2; 11 positions agree with TRBD1. The CDR3 has 18 residues. V shed 5 bases and J 4 bases; nucleotides not matched to a gene: 12. Germline V gives CDR1 SNHLY, CDR2 FYNNEI. CDR3 coding DNA: TGTGCCAGCAGTTACGATTTGGACAGGGGGCGTATCACCGGGGAGCTGTTTTTT. It yields the protein CASSYDLDRGRITGELFF.

This clone was found a few times. The chain couples TRBV3-1 (or the pseudogene TRBV3-2) to TRBJ2-2; D possibly corresponds to TRBD2 (6 bases). This CDR3 spans 14 amino acids. Trimming removed 6 bases at V and 4 bases at J, with 12 bases between. Germline CDR1 LGHDT, CDR2 YNNKEL (reference sequence). The CDR3 sequence is CASRGLWGTGELFF. CDR3 in DNA: TGTGCCAGCAGGGGACTTTGGGGCACCGGGGAGCTGTTTTTT.

The chain links TRBV27 to TRBJ2-1; weak D call: TRBD2 (7 bases). V lost 2 bases to trimming and J lost 6 bases, with 11 bases between them. There are 14 residues in the CDR3. Germline V gene lookup returns CDR1 MNHEY and CDR2 SMNVEV (reference sequence). The CDR3, as DNA: TGTGCCAGCAGTTTAGGGGGGGCATTCAATGAGCAGTTCTTC. This translates into CASSLGGAFNEQFF.

In this sample, this clone turned up once. The gene calls are TRBV9 and TRBJ2-1; D is perhaps TRBD1 (6 bases). V lost 1 base, J lost 6 bases, and 8 bases lay in between. The CDR3 consists of 13 residues. Germline CDR1 SGDLS, CDR2 YYNGEE. The CDR3 protein is CASSVSGVNEQFF. The CDR3 DNA reads as TGTGCCAGCAGCGTATCAGGGGTCAATGAGCAGTTCTTC.

The rearrangement uses TRBV4-1 and TRBJ2-2; 9 bases match TRBD1. The junction had 1 base not matched to a gene; V was cut back by 2 bases and J by 0 bases. CDR1 and CDR2 (germline): MGHRA, YSYEKL. The length of the CDR3 is 16 residues. Written as DNA, the CDR3 is TGCGCCAGCAGCCAATGGACAGGGGCGAACACCGGGGAGCTGTTTTTT. It yields the protein CASSQWTGANTGELFF.

The chain employs TRBV29-1 and TRBJ1-1; D gene uncertain. Per germline, CDR1 SQVTM and CDR2 ANQGSEA. The CDR3 extends over 11 amino acids. Deletions cut 4 bases from V and 7 bases from J, with 10 bases between. The CDR3, as DNA: TGCAGCGTTGTTTTTGGGAGTGAAGCTTTCTTT. Protein sequence: CSVVFGSEAFF.